Following are 20 T cell receptor beta chains from one sample sequenced in a study of T-cell reconstitution after alpha-beta-depleted transplantation in children. As it was prepared, the TCRbeta library received unique molecular identifiers. TCRdb fed the PCR reads into MiXCR, producing one record per CDR3 protein. The sample comprises around 600,000 distinct CDR3 sequences, roughly 17% of which are singletons, and approximately 1% rests with the top ten. Sequencing used PBMCs from the stem cell graft donor, obtained from the stem cell graft. Receptor source: a human donor who donated a stem cell graft to a child with acute myeloid leukemia.

Of note for this clonotype: A read error is possible here, since a much larger clone lies one base away. V gene TRBV29-1 combines with J gene TRBJ1-1, with no clear D. CDR3 length: 15 amino acids. The germline CDR1 and CDR2 sequences are SQVTM and ANQGSEA. The CDR3 protein is CSVHLIRAMNTETFF. The CDR3, as DNA: TGCAGCGTCCACCTTATTAGGGCAATGAACACTGAAACTTTCTTT. Looking up the rest from reference TRBV29-1 and TRBJ1-1 gives the full variable domain: SAVISQKPSRDICQRGTSLTIQCQVDSQVTMMFWYRQQPGQSLTLIATANQGSEATYESGFVIDKFPISRPNLTFSTLTVSNMSPEDSSIYLCSVHLIRAMNTETFFGQGTRLTVV.

This clonotype has just a few counts. The rearrangement joins TRBV20-1 to TRBJ1-6; possibly TRBD1 for D (6 bases). The CDR3 spans 15 residues. Trimming shortened V by 1 base and J by 6 bases, and 13 bases separated the two germline ends. Per the germline V gene, CDR1 is DFQATT and CDR2 is SNEGSKA (reference sequence). Written as DNA, the CDR3 is TGCAGTGCTAGAGTAGGACAGAGCGCTAATTCACCCCTCCACTTT. Its protein product is CSARVGQSANSPLHF.

This chain connects TRBV6-1 to TRBJ2-1; D uncertain. CDR1 and CDR2 from the germline V gene are MNHNS and SASEGT. The CDR3 totals 15 residues. Deletions cut 6 bases from V and 0 bases from J, with 12 bases between. DNA of the CDR3: TGTGCCAGCAGCCAACTCACGAGCTCCTACAATGAGCAGTTCTTC. This codes for CASSQLTSSYNEQFF.

This clonotype was recorded a few times. The genes are TRBV10-3 and TRBJ2-7; TRBD1 matches 9 bases. The CDR3 is made up of 15 amino acids. Germline V lookup: CDR1 ENHRY, CDR2 SYGVKD. Unmatched junction bases numbered 6, after V lost 2 bases and J lost 4 bases. CDR3: CAISENPGQGYEQYV. In DNA form, the CDR3 reads TGTGCCATCAGTGAGAACCCGGGACAGGGATACGAGCAGTACGTC.

This clonotype has at least ten counts. The rearrangement joins TRBV6-4 to TRBJ2-1; D possibly matches TRBD1 or TRBD2 (5 bases each). CDR3 length: 13 residues. The V end lost 2 bases, the J end lost 6 bases, and 8 bases lay between the germline ends. The V gene's germline CDR1 is MRHNA and CDR2 SNTAGT. The CDR3: CASSDGTSNEQFF. The CDR3 region has the DNA TGTGCCAGCAGTGACGGGACCTCCAATGAGCAGTTCTTC.

This clonotype came up a few times. CDR3 DNA sequence: TGTGCCAGCAGTTACTCGCGGGAAATAACGGGCATTCAGTACTTC. Protein sequence: CASSYSREITGIQYF. This rearrangement joins TRBV6-5 to TRBJ2-4; possible D gene TRBD2, 6 bases. Germline V gene sequence: CDR1 MNHEY, CDR2 SVGAGI. V was shortened by 0 bases and J by 9 bases, with 15 bases between the two germline ends. CDR3 length equals 15 residues.

The chain couples TRBV6-1 to TRBJ2-7; D possibly uses TRBD1 or TRBD2 (5 bases each). The V gene lost 6 bases and the J gene lost 4 bases, with 10 bases spanning the gap. The CDR3 is made up of 12 amino acids. Looked up from germline, CDR1 is MNHNS and CDR2 is SASEGT. The CDR3 DNA is TGTGCCAGCAGCCGGGACGAGTACGAGCAGTACGTC. Translating it yields CASSRDEYEQYV.

The rearrangement uses TRBV6-2 or TRBV6-3 and TRBJ2-5; tentative D call: TRBD1 (5 bases). The CDR3 runs to 15 residues. Germline V gene sequence: CDR1 MNHEY, CDR2 SVGEGT. V shed 4 bases and J shed 4 bases, with 16 bases lying between them. The CDR3 DNA reads TGTGCCAGCAGTTCCACCTACAGGACGGGAGAGACCCAGTACTTC. It is translated as CASSSTYRTGETQYF.

The sample holds one count of this clonotype. A much larger clone differs from this one at a single base, so this may be a read error. The V and J genes are TRBV20-1 and TRBJ2-5; 7 nucleotides match TRBD1. In germline, CDR1 is DFQATT, CDR2 SNEGSKA (reference sequence). This CDR3 region has 14 residues. V trimming: 5 bases; J trimming: 6 bases; junction bases outside the gene matches: 12. CDR3 amino acids: CSALNRGLQKTQYF. The CDR3 DNA is TGCAGTGCTCTAAACAGGGGTTTGCAAAAGACCCAGTACTTC.

The chain links TRBV27 to TRBJ2-6; 8 bases map to TRBD1. The CDR3 length is 13 residues. V lost 5 bases, J lost 10 bases, and 4 bases stayed unmatched. Germline values: CDR1 MNHEY, CDR2 SMNVEV (reference sequence). The DNA of the CDR3 is TGTGCCAGCAGTCGGACAGGGAAGAACGTCCTGACTTTC. This gives the protein CASSRTGKNVLTF.

The chain carries TRBV18 and TRBJ2-3; 7 bases are shared with TRBD2. Trimming took 5 bases from V and 3 from J; bases not matched to a gene: 11. CDR1 and CDR2 from the germline V gene are KGHSH and LQKENI. CDR3 length: 16 residues. The CDR3 sequence is CASSSTRGVMTDTQYF. The CDR3 nucleotides are TGTGCCAGCTCAAGTACCCGGGGGGTTATGACAGATACGCAGTATTTT.

This clonotype appeared a few times. One junction end disagrees with the germline gene, perhaps due to a read error. The J gene is TRBJ2-7, the V gene TRBV11-2, with TRBD2 matching over 10 bases. Germline V gene data show CDR1 as SGHAT and CDR2 as FQNNGV. This CDR3 contains 16 residues. In DNA, the CDR3 is TGTGCCAGCAGCCTAGAAGGGGCTAGCGGGGGTTACGAGCAGTACTTC. Residues: CASSLEGASGGYEQYF.

This clonotype was found many times. J is TRBJ1-1 and V is TRBV13, with D uncertain. Germline V gives CDR1 PRHDT, CDR2 FYEKMQ (reference sequence). Trimming removed 10 bases from V and 3 bases from J, with 18 bases in between. The CDR3 contains 14 residues. The CDR3 DNA reads TGTGCCACAGCCGTTTGGTTCGGGGACACTGAAGCTTTCTTT. Amino acid sequence: CATAVWFGDTEAFF.

This clonotype was seen a handful of times. The chain has TRBV20-1 and TRBJ1-2, with D perhaps TRBD1 (5 bases). Trimming removed 5 bases at V and 2 bases at J, with 18 bases between. The CDR3 length is 15 residues. Germline CDR1 reads DFQATT; CDR2 reads SNEGSKA (reference sequence). This CDR3 reads CSASGTDISNYGYTF. The DNA of the CDR3 is TGCAGTGCTTCCGGGACGGACATCTCAAACTATGGCTACACCTTC.

This clonotype showed up many times. This chain connects TRBV20-1 to TRBJ1-3, with a possible D match to TRBD1 (6 bases). CDR3 length equals 16 residues. Germline V lookup: CDR1 DFQATT, CDR2 SNEGSKA (reference sequence). V lost 1 base and J lost 4, with 17 bases in between. The CDR3 here is CSARGYQGLGGNTIYF. The CDR3 DNA sequence: TGCAGTGCTAGAGGTTACCAGGGGCTAGGAGGAAACACCATATATTTT.

The sample holds many counts of this clonotype. V is TRBV20-1 and J is TRBJ2-6; the D is unclear. The CDR3 contains 14 residues. Deletions cut 6 bases from V and 4 bases from J, with 13 bases between. CDR1 and CDR2 (germline): DFQATT, SNEGSKA (reference sequence). The CDR3 spells CSANDHAGANVLTF. Here the CDR3 DNA reads TGCAGTGCCAACGACCACGCCGGGGCCAACGTCCTGACTTTC.

Many counts were recorded for this clonotype. The V gene is TRBV20-1, the J gene TRBJ2-7; 7 nucleotides match TRBD1. Germline V CDR1 and CDR2: DFQATT, SNEGSKA (reference sequence). V shed 5 bases, J shed 7 bases, and the junction held 8 bases outside the gene matches. The CDR3 is 12 amino acids. The CDR3 spells CSAPRQGGEQYF. CDR3 DNA: TGCAGTGCTCCGCGACAGGGCGGGGAGCAGTACTTC.

This clonotype was recorded a few times. The chain has TRBV15 and TRBJ2-5, with D possibly being TRBD1 (6 bases). This CDR3 spans 16 amino acids. In germline, CDR1 is LNHNV, CDR2 YYDKDF (reference sequence). The V end lost 7 bases, the J end lost 4 bases, and 22 bases lay between the germline ends. As DNA, the CDR3 is TGTGCCACCAACCACCCTAAACAGGGAGACGGAGAGACCCAGTACTTC. Protein sequence: CATNHPKQGDGETQYF.

This clonotype appeared a few times. The rearrangement joins TRBV10-1 to TRBJ2-7; TRBD1 is a possible D gene (5 bases). The CDR3 spans 17 residues. The germline V gene has CDR1 WNHNN and CDR2 SYGVQD (reference sequence). The V end was cut by 5 bases, the J end by 3 bases, with 23 bases between. CDR3 nucleotide sequence: TGCGCCAGCAGTACGAACCCTACAAAGGGGCCTAACTACGAGCAGTACTTC. The encoded protein is CASSTNPTKGPNYEQYF.

The chain is built from TRBV11-2 and TRBJ2-1; unclear D gene. The CDR3 covers 18 residues. Germline values: CDR1 SGHAT, CDR2 FQNNGV. V was pared by 3 bases and J by 7 bases, with 25 bases between. The CDR3 bases are TGTGCCAGCAGCTTCCCAATATCGACAAAGACCCCGAATAATGAGCAGTTCTTC. Protein: CASSFPISTKTPNNEQFF.